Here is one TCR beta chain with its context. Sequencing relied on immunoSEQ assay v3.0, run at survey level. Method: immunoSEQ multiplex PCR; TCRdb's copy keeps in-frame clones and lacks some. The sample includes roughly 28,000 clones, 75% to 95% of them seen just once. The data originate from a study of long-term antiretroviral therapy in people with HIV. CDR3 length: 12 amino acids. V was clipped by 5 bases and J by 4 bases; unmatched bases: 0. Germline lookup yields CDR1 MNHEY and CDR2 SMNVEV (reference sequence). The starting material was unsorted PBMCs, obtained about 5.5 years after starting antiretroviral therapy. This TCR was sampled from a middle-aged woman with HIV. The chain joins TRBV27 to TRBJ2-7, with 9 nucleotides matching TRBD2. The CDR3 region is CASSTSGYEQYF. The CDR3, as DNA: TGTGCCAGCAGTACTAGCGGGTACGAGCAGTACTTC.